Each of the 28 T cell receptor beta chains below was sequenced from the same sample in a study of early T cells in non-severe SARS-CoV-2 infection (dated by TCRdb to the early 2020s). Library construction relied on 5' RACE. The sample was run on a NextSeq 500. Using fastp trimming at Q25 and MiXCR clonotype assembly, TCRdb reanalyzed the public sequencing data and kept in-frame beta chains. A single entry per CDR3 protein holds the most common genes and DNA from its merged rows. The sample records some 50,000 distinct CDR3 sequences, more than 9% of which are singletons. The ten most abundant clones make up approximately 4% of the sample. Sequenced sample: whole blood. The receptor source for this set is an adult who was a healthcare worker with PCR-confirmed SARS-CoV-2 infection or an uninfected control (not recorded which).

This clonotype has ten or more counts. The rearrangement links TRBV9 to TRBJ1-3, with 7 nucleotides matching TRBD1. The CDR3 extends over 17 amino acids. Per germline, CDR1 SGDLS and CDR2 YYNGEE. The trim removed 4 bases at V and 0 bases at J, leaving 10 bases unmatched. For the CDR3, the DNA is TGTGCCAGCAGCCCCAACCCGGGACAGTACTCTGGAAACACCATATATTTT. Translated, it gives CASSPNPGQYSGNTIYF.

This clonotype was seen only once. The chain combines TRBV5-6 with TRBJ2-7; D unresolved. Germline V gives CDR1 SGHDT, CDR2 YYEEEE. This CDR3 contains 16 residues. Trimming took 4 bases from V and 0 from J, leaving 17 bases between them. CDR3 DNA: TGTGCCAGCAGCCCATGGACGGCCTCGAGCTCCTACGAGCAGTACTTC. Translating gives CASSPWTASSSYEQYF.

The table lists this clonotype with a few counts. The V call is TRBV11-2, the J call TRBJ1-1; D is uncertain. The length of the CDR3 is 12 residues. V was clipped by 2 bases and J by 4 bases, with 5 bases between them. Germline V CDR1 and CDR2: SGHAT, FQNNGV. CDR3 nucleotides: TGTGCCAGCAGCTTACTGGGCACTGAAGCTTTCTTT. It specifies CASSLLGTEAFF.

A few counts support this clonotype. The chain employs TRBV7-9 and TRBJ1-2, with D tentatively TRBD1 (5 bases). Trimming took off 5 bases at V and 3 bases at J, with 16 bases between the two ends. The germline V gene encodes CDR1 SEHNR and CDR2 FQNEAQ (reference sequence). The CDR3 totals 15 residues. CDR3 amino acids: CASSPLERGDYGYTF. The CDR3 bases are TGTGCCAGCAGCCCACTGGAGAGAGGGGACTATGGCTACACCTTC.

This clonotype occurred many times. CDR3: CASSSRIVSYEQYF. The CDR3 DNA reads as TGTGCCAGCAGCTCCCGTATCGTCAGCTACGAGCAGTACTTC. The chain joins TRBV7-3 to TRBJ2-7, with unresolved D. V was pared by 4 bases and J by 3 bases, with 13 bases between. The germline V gene has CDR1 SGHTA and CDR2 FQGTGA. The length of the CDR3 is 14 residues.

The chain links TRBV5-1 to TRBJ2-1; a weak D match, TRBD1 (6 bases). From germline, CDR1 is SGHRS and CDR2 YFSETQ. V lost 4 bases and J 1 base, leaving 9 bases between the germline ends. This CDR3 has 14 amino acids. The CDR3 nucleotides are TGCGCCAGCAGCCGGGACACGTCCTACAATGAGCAGTTCTTC. This gives the protein CASSRDTSYNEQFF.

This clonotype has ten or more counts. CDR3 sequence reads: CASSFGVGPQNIQYF. CDR3 bases: TGTGCCAGCAGCTTCGGGGTAGGCCCCCAAAACATTCAGTACTTC. The chain links TRBV7-2 to TRBJ2-4; the D gene is possibly TRBD2 (5 bases). Trimming removed 3 bases from V and 5 bases from J, with 14 bases in between. CDR3 length: 15 amino acids. Per germline, CDR1 SGHTA and CDR2 FQGNSA.

The sample holds many counts of this clonotype. This chain uses TRBV10-1 with TRBJ1-1; TRBD1 matches 9 bases. The V and J ends lost 6 bases and 8 bases, in that order; junction bases with no gene match: 7. This CDR3 has 13 amino acids. Germline V gives CDR1 WNHNN, CDR2 SYGVQD (reference sequence). The CDR3 region has the DNA TGCGCCAGCAGCGGAAACAGGGGGCTAGAAGCTTTCTTT. Translation: CASSGNRGLEAFF.

This clonotype has ten or more counts. The CDR3 sequence: CASSQAPVGFEQYF. CDR3 DNA sequence: TGTGCCAGCAGCCAAGCGCCCGTCGGTTTCGAGCAGTACTTC. J is TRBJ2-7 and V is TRBV3-1; D unclear. The CDR3 extends over 14 amino acids. Deletions cut 1 base from V and 6 bases from J, with 13 bases between. Germline V CDR1 and CDR2: LGHDT, YNNKEL (reference sequence).

J is TRBJ2-3 and V is TRBV29-1; TRBD2 is a possible D gene (5 bases). V was shortened by 2 bases and J by 0 bases, with 9 bases between the two germline ends. The CDR3 is 14 residues long. Germline V CDR1 and CDR2: SQVTM, ANQGSEA. In nucleotides, the CDR3 is TGCAGCGTTGAAAGCGGCACTAGCACAGATACGCAGTATTTT. Protein: CSVESGTSTDTQYF.

The chain uses TRBV6-2 or TRBV6-3 and TRBJ1-1; 9 positions match TRBD1. Germline CDR1 MNHEY, CDR2 SVGEGT. The CDR3 loop spans 14 amino acids. Germline trimming cut 4 bases from V and 6 bases from J; bases unmatched to any gene: 6. In DNA, the CDR3 is TGTGCCAGCAGTTCAACAGGGGGCATCGCTGAAGCTTTCTTT. Amino acids: CASSSTGGIAEAFF.

At least ten counts were recorded for this clonotype. J is TRBJ2-2 and V is TRBV19; D uncertain. The CDR3 is 13 amino acids. With 5 bases removed from V and 0 bases from J, the gap between germline ends came to 4 bases. Germline V gene lookup returns CDR1 LNHDA and CDR2 SQIVND (reference sequence). The CDR3 nucleotides are TGTGCCAGTAGTGAGACGAACACCGGGGAGCTGTTTTTT. This translates into CASSETNTGELFF.

The chain has TRBV4-2 and TRBJ2-2; D gene ambiguous. The CDR3 has 14 amino acids. The germline V and J ends were trimmed by 0 bases and 6 bases, with 8 bases remaining between them. The germline V gene encodes CDR1 LGHNA and CDR2 YNFKEQ. The CDR3 protein is CASSQDDFAGELFF. The CDR3 DNA is TGTGCCAGCAGCCAAGATGATTTTGCCGGGGAGCTGTTTTTT.

This clonotype was detected ten times or more. The chain recombines TRBV3-1 with TRBJ2-1; D gene ambiguous. CDR1 and CDR2 (germline): LGHDT, YNNKEL (reference sequence). CDR3 length: 14 amino acids. The ends were cut back, 1 base at V and 5 bases at J, with 9 bases in the middle. Written as DNA, the CDR3 is TGTGCCAGCAGCCAAGGTGTTAACAACAATGAGCAGTTCTTC. This sequence encodes CASSQGVNNNEQFF.

This clonotype was seen at least ten times. The V gene is TRBV20-1, the J gene TRBJ1-2, with no clear D. Looked up from germline, CDR1 is DFQATT and CDR2 is SNEGSKA (reference sequence). V shed 5 bases and J shed 7 bases, with 2 bases lying between them. The CDR3 extends over 8 amino acids. The CDR3, as DNA: TGCAGTGCTGTTGGCTACACCTTC. Translated: CSAVGYTF.

V is TRBV12-3 or TRBV12-4 and J is TRBJ1-1; 7 nucleotides line up with TRBD1. The CDR3 is 12 amino acids. The ends lost 3 bases at V and 8 bases at J; junction bases unmatched: 3. The CDR3 loop reads CASSFSDREAFF. CDR3 nucleotide sequence: TGTGCCAGCAGTTTTTCGGACAGGGAAGCTTTCTTT.

This clonotype came up many times. The chain couples TRBV12-5 to TRBJ1-4; maybe TRBD1 (6 bases). V was clipped by 2 bases and J by 3 bases, with 10 bases between them. This CDR3 has 15 residues. In germline, CDR1 is LGHNT, CDR2 FRNRAP. As DNA, the CDR3 is TGTGCTAGTGGTTTGTTGGGGGCTTCTAATGAAAAACTGTTTTTT. It translates to CASGLLGASNEKLFF.

This clonotype was detected many times. J is TRBJ1-6 and V is TRBV7-9; 10 positions agree with TRBD1. The CDR3 covers 14 residues. Trimming at V came to 6 bases and at J to 7 bases, leaving 3 bases not matched to a gene. Germline values: CDR1 SEHNR, CDR2 FQNEAQ (reference sequence). The CDR3 DNA sequence: TGTGCCAGCAGAACGGACAGGGGGAATTCACCCCTCCACTTT. This gives the protein CASRTDRGNSPLHF. Together with reference TRBV7-9 and TRBJ1-6, the CDR3 gives the full variable domain: DTGVSQNPRHKITKRGQNVTFRCDPISEHNRLYWYRQTLGQGPEFLTYFQNEAQLEKSRLLSDRFSAERPKGSFSTLEIQRTEQGDSAMYLCASRTDRGNSPLHFGNGTRLTVT.

In its sample, this clonotype was seen many times. V usage is TRBV7-8 and J usage is TRBJ1-2; possibly TRBD1 for D (5 bases). Germline assignment: CDR1 SGHVS and CDR2 FQNEAQ. The CDR3 covers 12 residues. V lost 5 bases, J lost 3 bases, and 7 bases lay in between. The CDR3, as DNA: TGTGCCAGCAGCCCCAGGGACTATGGCTACACCTTC. This sequence encodes CASSPRDYGYTF.

This clonotype was seen many times. V and J are TRBV11-2 and TRBJ2-4, with a possible D match to TRBD2 (7 bases). This CDR3 is 15 amino acids long. Germline-derived CDR1 and CDR2 are SGHAT and FQNNGV. Trimming took off 7 bases at V and 12 bases at J, with 25 bases between the two ends. This chain's CDR3 is CASTPEGGVDRHQYF. The CDR3 DNA follows: TGTGCCAGCACCCCCGAGGGGGGGGTTGACCGACATCAGTACTTC.

This clonotype was picked up many times. This rearrangement joins TRBV4-3 to TRBJ2-1; TRBD2 matches 10 bases. The V and J ends lost 5 bases and 7 bases, in that order; junction bases with no gene match: 11. Looked up from germline, CDR1 is LGHNA and CDR2 is YSLEER. CDR3 size: 16 residues. The CDR3 region is CASSSSSGSVRNEQFF. Written as DNA, the CDR3 is TGCGCCAGCAGCTCCTCTAGCGGGAGTGTGAGGAATGAGCAGTTCTTC.

This clonotype was seen ten or more times. The rearrangement joins TRBV3-1 to TRBJ1-6; D unclear. The germline CDR1 and CDR2 sequences are LGHDT and YNNKEL (reference sequence). This CDR3 contains 13 residues. Trimming stripped 0 bases from V and 8 bases from J, with 5 bases between. The CDR3: CASSQDRHSPLHF. The CDR3 coding sequence is TGTGCCAGCAGCCAAGATAGGCATTCACCCCTCCACTTT.

The chain carries TRBV2 and TRBJ1-1, with D tentatively TRBD1 (5 bases). Germline CDR1 is SNHLY and CDR2 is FYNNEI. The CDR3 consists of 13 residues. The V end was cut by 11 bases, the J end by 4 bases, with 17 bases between. The CDR3 sequence: CAPDQGGGTEAFF. As DNA, the CDR3 is TGTGCCCCCGACCAGGGCGGCGGCACTGAAGCTTTCTTT. The full variable domain, with the rest looked up from reference TRBV2 and TRBJ1-1, is EPEVTQTPSHQVTQMGQEVILRCVPISNHLYFYWYRQILGQKVEFLVSFYNNEISEKSEIFDDQFSVERPDGSNFTLKIRSTKLEDSAMYFCAPDQGGGTEAFFGQGTRLTVV.

This clonotype has at least ten counts. The chain links TRBV19 to TRBJ2-2, with D possibly TRBD2 on 6 matching bases. Trimming stripped 7 bases from V and 2 bases from J, with 17 bases between. The CDR3 loop spans 16 amino acids. The germline V gene encodes CDR1 LNHDA and CDR2 SQIVND (reference sequence). CDR3 region: CASMGGGVINTGELFF. CDR3 nucleotides: TGTGCCAGTATGGGCGGCGGGGTAATTAACACCGGGGAGCTGTTTTTT. Using reference TRBV19 and TRBJ2-2 for the parts outside the CDR3, the full variable domain is DGGITQSPKYLFRKEGQNVTLSCEQNLNHDAMYWYRQDPGQGLRLIYYSQIVNDFQKGDIAEGYSVSREKKESFPLTVTSAQKNPTAFYLCASMGGGVINTGELFFGEGSRLTVL.

At least ten counts were recorded for this clonotype. The chain has TRBV11-2 and TRBJ2-7; TRBD1 might be the D (5 bases). Germline CDR1 is SGHAT and CDR2 is FQNNGV. The V and J ends lost 1 base and 0 bases respectively, with 10 bases between them. The CDR3 runs to 15 residues. The CDR3 here is CASSLAGRASYEQYF. The CDR3, as DNA: TGTGCCAGCAGCTTAGCTGGCAGGGCCTCCTACGAGCAGTACTTC.

The rearrangement joins TRBV9 to TRBJ1-1; D is uncertain. This CDR3 comprises 13 residues. Trimming shortened V by 0 bases and J by 4 bases, and 7 bases separated the two germline ends. Per the germline V gene, CDR1 is SGDLS and CDR2 is YYNGEE. The CDR3 reads CASSVAESTEAFF. CDR3 bases: TGTGCCAGCAGCGTAGCAGAGTCCACTGAAGCTTTCTTT.

The V call is TRBV6-5, the J call TRBJ1-1; D gene ambiguous. CDR3 size: 11 residues. Deletions cut 5 bases from V and 3 bases from J, with 4 bases between. The germline CDR1 and CDR2 sequences are MNHEY and SVGAGI. CDR3 sequence: CASSRDTEAFF. CDR3 sequence (DNA): TGTGCCAGCAGTCGGGACACTGAAGCTTTCTTT.

CDR3 in amino acids: CSISAGGTDTQYF. The DNA of the CDR3 is TGCAGTATTTCCGCAGGGGGCACAGATACGCAGTATTTT. The chain has TRBV20-1 and TRBJ2-3, with D perhaps matching TRBD1 (6 bases). V was shortened by 8 bases and J by 1 base, with 13 bases between the two germline ends. In germline, CDR1 is DFQATT, CDR2 SNEGSKA (reference sequence). This CDR3 spans 13 amino acids.